This T cell receptor (beta chain) was profiled in a study of cytomegalovirus exposure and HLA in healthy donors. V gave up 4 bases and J gave up 4 bases, with 11 bases separating them. CDR3 size: 13 residues. The V gene's germline CDR1 is ENHRY and CDR2 SYGVKD. About this clone: The antigen remains unidentified.

Notes on the study in general: Some V segments, TRBV6-2 and TRBV6-3 among them, were indistinguishable and were therefore excluded. Trimming of TCR beta V- and J-genes showed a link, identified in a later analysis, to a missense DCLRE1C variant. Earlier analysis found most TCR beta V segments productive about 90% or about 30% of the time.

It was with 60 Vbeta and 13 Jbeta primers that the PCR ran. Per the authors' pipeline: Later reanalysis found about 78 million unique TCR beta chains, about 11 million of them shared. Assay: immunoSEQ multiplex PCR; the TCRdb copy retains only in-frame clones and omits some. The V and J calls and clone size are taken from that table; D and trimming were inferred from the DNA. In the table there are about 150,000 clones, approximately 84% of which are singletons. This TCR was recovered from a man aged 30-40 years in good health and CMV-seropositive. Sequencing was performed on PBMCs. The genes are TRBV10-3 and TRBJ2-7; tentative D call: TRBD1 (6 bases). The CDR3 nucleotides read TGTGCCATCAGTGTGGACAGCCCTTACGAGCAGTACTTC. Its translation: CAISVDSPYEQYF.